The 27 T cell receptor beta chains presented below share a single source sample, sequenced in a study of blood T cell repertoires in COVID-19. Clones were sequenced by immunoSEQ multiplex PCR, and TCRdb holds only the in-frame ones, with some missing. The sample consists of nearly 60,000 clones, more than 70% of them appearing once. The source material was peripheral blood. The receptors derive from a man aged 40-50 years with active COVID-19.

The rearrangement joins TRBV24-1 to TRBJ2-1; 9 bases match TRBD2. CDR1 is KGHDR and CDR2 is SFDVKD in the germline V gene. The trim removed 0 bases at V and 14 bases at J, leaving 7 bases unmatched. CDR3 length equals 14 residues. The CDR3 protein is CATSDLRGTSRKFF. DNA for the CDR3: TGTGCCACCAGTGATTTGAGGGGGACTAGCCGAAAGTTCTTC.

V is TRBV6-2 or TRBV6-3 and J is TRBJ1-3; D gene ambiguous. Trimming pared 5 bases from V and 0 bases from J, leaving 8 bases between. The CDR3 covers 14 residues. The germline V gene has CDR1 MNHEY and CDR2 SVGEGT. CDR3 loop: CASSPQSSGNTIYF. The CDR3 DNA is TGTGCCAGCAGTCCACAGAGCTCTGGAAACACCATATATTTT.

The gene calls are TRBV27 and TRBJ2-3, with D maybe TRBD2 (6 bases). The germline V gene encodes CDR1 MNHEY and CDR2 SMNVEV (reference sequence). The V end was cut by 5 bases, the J end by 5 bases, with 14 bases between. This CDR3 region has 14 residues. The CDR3 sequence: CASSHPGEGDTQYF. DNA of the CDR3: TGTGCCAGCAGTCATCCGGGAGAAGGAGATACGCAGTATTTT.

The CDR3 is CASSFTGQGAGEQYF. The CDR3 nucleotides are TGCGCCAGCAGCTTTACCGGACAGGGGGCTGGTGAGCAGTACTTC. The rearrangement uses TRBV5-1 and TRBJ2-7, with 11 bases identical to TRBD1. V was clipped by 2 bases and J by 7 bases; unmatched bases: 8. The CDR3 extends over 15 amino acids. Germline V gives CDR1 SGHRS, CDR2 YFSETQ.

The chain has TRBV28 and TRBJ2-7, with 8 bases lining up with TRBD2. The CDR3 is made up of 14 amino acids. Per germline, CDR1 MDHEN and CDR2 SYDVKM. Losses at the gene ends were 2 bases for V and 1 base for J; bases not matched to a gene: 1. The CDR3, as DNA: TGTGCCAGCAGTTTAACGGGAGGGTCCTACGAGCAGTACTTC. It codes for CASSLTGGSYEQYF.

As regards this clone: Other DNA sequences in the same sample also yield this CDR3. V is TRBV10-1 and J is TRBJ2-3, with a tentative D call TRBD2 (6 bases). Trimming removed 8 bases from V and 1 base from J, with 13 bases in between. Germline CDR1 WNHNN, CDR2 SYGVQD (reference sequence). The length of the CDR3 is 14 residues. The CDR3, as DNA: TGCGCCAGCTCAAGGGACTCCCGCACAGATACGCAGTATTTT. Translating gives CASSRDSRTDTQYF.

The chain couples TRBV29-1 to TRBJ1-2; 10 bases map to TRBD1. The junction had 5 bases not matched to a gene; V was cut back by 5 bases and J by 2 bases. There are 14 residues in the CDR3. Germline assignment: CDR1 SQVTM and CDR2 ANQGSEA. DNA of the CDR3: TGCAGCGTTATCGGGGACAGGGGAAACTATGGCTACACCTTC. It is translated as CSVIGDRGNYGYTF.

The chain recombines TRBV27 with TRBJ1-5; TRBD1 aligns across 7 bases. CDR3 length: 13 amino acids. Germline CDR1 reads MNHEY; CDR2 reads SMNVEV (reference sequence). V lost 6 bases, J lost 6 bases, and 5 bases stayed unmatched. CDR3 sequence: CASSPRGPQPQHF. CDR3 in DNA: TGTGCCAGCAGCCCGAGGGGGCCTCAGCCCCAGCATTTT.

V and J are TRBV7-2 and TRBJ1-5; 7 bases fit TRBD1. CDR1 SGHTA and CDR2 FQGNSA come from the germline V gene. This CDR3 is built from 14 residues. V was clipped by 3 bases and J by 4 bases; unmatched bases: 3. The CDR3 spells CASSLDRRNQPQHF. The CDR3 DNA reads as TGTGCCAGCAGCTTGGACAGGCGAAATCAGCCCCAGCATTTT.

The sample holds a few counts of this clone. This chain uses TRBV10-3 with TRBJ1-6, with TRBD1 matching 7 bases. The CDR3 runs to 17 residues. Trimming at V came to 1 base and at J to 7 bases, leaving 10 bases not matched to a gene. Germline V CDR1 and CDR2: ENHRY, SYGVKD. The CDR3 is CAISEFAQGTSNSPLHF. The CDR3 nucleotides read TGTGCCATCAGTGAGTTCGCACAGGGGACGAGCAATTCACCCCTCCACTTT.

This chain joins TRBV7-8 and TRBJ1-4; no definite D call. V lost 5 bases, J lost 15 bases, and 13 bases lay in between. This CDR3 has 11 residues. Germline CDR1 is SGHVS and CDR2 is FQNEAQ. Here the CDR3 reads CASSQGYEVFF. DNA of the CDR3: TGTGCCAGCAGCCAAGGTTACGAGGTGTTTTTT.

V usage is TRBV5-1 and J usage is TRBJ2-1; D gene unclear. V dropped 7 bases and J dropped 3 bases, with 5 bases sitting between them. Germline V gene sequence: CDR1 SGHRS, CDR2 YFSETQ. This CDR3 is built from 11 residues. The CDR3 sequence: CASRGYNEQFF. The CDR3 DNA reads as TGCGCCAGCCGAGGCTACAATGAGCAGTTCTTC.

The rearrangement uses TRBV5-5 and TRBJ1-5; D ambiguous. The CDR3 is made up of 16 amino acids. V was pared by 1 base and J by 0 bases, with 11 bases between. CDR1 SGHKS and CDR2 YYEKEE come from the germline V gene (reference sequence). The CDR3 spells CASSLSQVYSNQPQHF. DNA of the CDR3: TGTGCCAGCAGCTTGAGTCAGGTCTATAGCAATCAGCCCCAGCATTTT.

The chain links TRBV5-1 to TRBJ2-3; D might be TRBD2 (6 bases). In germline, CDR1 is SGHRS, CDR2 YFSETQ. CDR3 length: 13 amino acids. Trimming took off 6 bases at V and 0 bases at J, with 8 bases between the two ends. CDR3 nucleotide sequence: TGCGCCAGCACGGGGACTAGCACAGATACGCAGTATTTT. This encodes CASTGTSTDTQYF.

This rearrangement joins TRBV15 to TRBJ2-5; 14 bases are a match to TRBD2. Germline trimming cut 0 bases from V and 4 bases from J; bases unmatched to any gene: 7. This CDR3 comprises 18 residues. Germline V CDR1 and CDR2: LNHNV, YYDKDF (reference sequence). For the CDR3, the DNA is TGTGCCACCAGCAGAGACGGGACTAGCGGGAGAAAAGGAGAGACCCAGTACTTC. It specifies CATSRDGTSGRKGETQYF. Full variable domain (remainder filled in from reference TRBV15 and TRBJ2-5): DAMVIQNPRYQVTQFGKPVTLSCSQTLNHNVMYWYQQKSSQAPKLLFHYYDKDFNNEADTPDNFQSRRPNTSFCFLDIRSPGLGDTAMYLCATSRDGTSGRKGETQYFGPGTRLLVL.

The V and J genes are TRBV12-5 and TRBJ2-2; no clear D gene. The CDR3 is 12 amino acids. Looked up from germline, CDR1 is LGHNT and CDR2 is FRNRAP. V was shortened by 6 bases and J by 6 bases, with 8 bases between the two germline ends. The CDR3 DNA follows: TGTGCTAGTGGCTTAGTAGCCGGGGAGCTGTTTTTT. It is translated as CASGLVAGELFF.

V and J are TRBV2 and TRBJ2-1, with 10 bases identical to TRBD2. Losses at the gene ends were 6 bases for V and 7 bases for J; bases not matched to a gene: 12. CDR3 length: 16 residues. Germline assignment: CDR1 SNHLY and CDR2 FYNNEI. Here the CDR3 reads CASSAGLAVGENEQFF. In DNA, the CDR3 is TGTGCCAGCAGCGCTGGACTAGCGGTAGGTGAGAATGAGCAGTTCTTC.

This clone was observed a handful of times. This chain joins TRBV2 and TRBJ2-7; no definite D call. The CDR3 is 14 amino acids. V dropped 4 bases and J dropped 2 bases, with 12 bases sitting between them. Per germline, CDR1 SNHLY and CDR2 FYNNEI. The chain's CDR3 is CASSGRNGAYEQYF. DNA of the CDR3: TGTGCCAGCAGTGGAAGGAACGGAGCCTACGAGCAGTACTTC.

Concerning this clone itself: At the DNA level, this CDR3 is encoded by other sequences in the same sample as well. The gene calls are TRBV30 and TRBJ2-2, with 11 nucleotides matching TRBD2. After removal of 3 bases from V and 7 bases from J, the junction contained 7 bases not matched to a gene. Germline V lookup: CDR1 GTSNPN, CDR2 SVGIG (reference sequence). CDR3 length: 15 amino acids. Written as DNA, the CDR3 is TGTGCCTGGAGACCGGGACTAGCGGTTAACGGGGAGCTGTTTTTT. The encoded protein is CAWRPGLAVNGELFF. The full variable domain, its missing parts supplied by reference TRBV30 and TRBJ2-2, is SQTIHQWPATLVQPVGSPLSLECTVEGTSNPNLYWYRQAAGRGLQLLFYSVGIGQISSEVPQNLSASRPQDRQFILSSKKLLLSDSGFYLCAWRPGLAVNGELFFGEGSRLTVL.

The gene calls are TRBV12-5 and TRBJ1-2; D is perhaps TRBD1 (5 bases). Germline lookup yields CDR1 LGHNT and CDR2 FRNRAP. The CDR3 spans 14 residues. Trimming stripped 4 bases from V and 4 bases from J, with 13 bases between. The CDR3 loop is CASGSGRGGYGYTF. The CDR3 DNA reads TGTGCTAGTGGTTCCGGGAGGGGAGGCTATGGCTACACCTTC.

This sequence joins TRBV24-1 and TRBJ2-3, with no clear D. The CDR3 sequence is 17 residues long. Germline V gene data show CDR1 as KGHDR and CDR2 as SFDVKD. The V end lost 1 base, the J end lost 6 bases, and 19 bases lay between the germline ends. CDR3 sequence (DNA): TGTGCCACCAGTGATTTAGCAGGTCTATCCTTGCCGGATACGCAGTATTTT. This translates into CATSDLAGLSLPDTQYF.

The chain employs TRBV10-1 and TRBJ2-2; D is ambiguous. The germline CDR1 and CDR2 sequences are WNHNN and SYGVQD (reference sequence). This CDR3 is 14 amino acids long. The V end lost 2 bases, the J end lost 5 bases, and 9 bases lay between the germline ends. CDR3 sequence: CASSEVLSTGELFF. The CDR3 nucleotides read TGCGCCAGCAGTGAGGTCCTTTCTACCGGGGAGCTGTTTTTT.

The gene calls are TRBV5-4 and TRBJ2-2; 12 bases are a match to TRBD1. This CDR3 contains 20 residues. Germline CDR1 SGHNT, CDR2 YYREEE (reference sequence). With V trimmed by 1 base and J by 6 bases, 16 bases remained unmatched. The CDR3 is CASSLNYMGTGGELAGELFF. The DNA of the CDR3 is TGTGCCAGCAGCTTGAATTACATGGGGACAGGGGGCGAGTTGGCCGGGGAGCTGTTTTTT.

The chain uses TRBV13 and TRBJ1-2; 9 bases match TRBD1. Germline V lookup: CDR1 PRHDT, CDR2 FYEKMQ (reference sequence). V gave up 4 bases and J gave up 7 bases; unmatched junction bases: 25. CDR3 size: 20 residues. CDR3 loop: CASSSDGTGRTADRDTGYTF. CDR3 in DNA: TGTGCCAGCAGCTCCGATGGGACAGGGCGCACTGCGGATCGCGATACTGGCTACACCTTC.

As for this clone: Germline and junction disagree at one end, which may indicate a read error. The rearrangement joins TRBV28 to TRBJ1-1; TRBD1 aligns across 9 bases. The CDR3 consists of 15 residues. Looked up from germline, CDR1 is MDHEN and CDR2 is SYDVKM. The CDR3 DNA reads TGTGCCAGCAGTGGGTTACAGGGGGCGGGCACTAAAGCTTTCTTT. Translation: CASSGLQGAGTKAFF. Variable domain in full (rest from reference TRBV28 and TRBJ1-1): DVKVTQSSRYLVKRTGEKVFLECVQDMDHENMFWYRQDPGLGLRLIYFSYDVKMKEKGDIPEGYSVSREKKERFSLILESASTNQTSMYLCASSGLQGAGTKAFFGQGTRLTVV.

The chain employs TRBV6-5 and TRBJ2-6; no clear D. Trimming stripped 4 bases from V and 1 base from J, with 11 bases between. Germline CDR1 MNHEY, CDR2 SVGAGI. The CDR3 loop spans 16 amino acids. The CDR3 DNA follows: TGTGCCAGCAGTTTCCGTTTCAGTTCTGGGGCCAACGTCCTGACTTTC. Translating gives CASSFRFSSGANVLTF.

The genes are TRBV20-1 and TRBJ1-4; 8 bases are shared with TRBD1. Germline-derived CDR1 and CDR2 are DFQATT and SNEGSKA (reference sequence). Losses at the gene ends were 6 bases for V and 8 bases for J; bases not matched to a gene: 2. The CDR3 loop spans 11 amino acids. For the CDR3, the DNA is TGCAGTGCCGGGGACAGGGAAAAACTGTTTTTT. Translation: CSAGDREKLFF.